These 27 T cell receptor beta chains were all obtained from the same sample, sequenced in a study of cytomegalovirus exposure and HLA in healthy donors. Primers included in the PCR were 60 Vbeta and 13 Jbeta primers. Profiled with immunoSEQ multiplex PCR; TCRdb holds only in-frame clones, not every one. The sample lists some 250,000 clones; 82% were seen once. Input material: PBMCs. The receptors originated from a woman in her 40s in good health and CMV-seropositive.

This clone was seen more than once but under ten times. A far larger clone differs by one base, so this is likely a read error. V is TRBV4-3 and J is TRBJ1-1, with TRBD1 matching 8 bases. This CDR3 has 14 residues. Germline-derived CDR1 and CDR2 are LGHNA and YSLEER. Trimming cost V 5 bases and J 5 bases; bases outside gene matches: 7. CDR3 residues: CASSVRGRRTEAFF. DNA of the CDR3: TGCGCCAGCAGCGTCAGGGGGCGCCGGACTGAAGCTTTCTTT.

The chain is built from TRBV2 and TRBJ2-2, with 13 nucleotides matching TRBD2. The CDR3 covers 16 residues. V dropped 3 bases and J dropped 7; count of bases not matched to a gene: 5. Germline loops: CDR1 SNHLY, CDR2 FYNNEI. The CDR3 DNA reads TGTGCCAGCAGTGAGGGACTAGCGGGGTTAGGCGGGGAGCTGTTTTTT. Protein sequence: CASSEGLAGLGGELFF.

The gene calls are TRBV15 and TRBJ2-1; TRBD1 aligns across 7 bases. CDR1 and CDR2 from the germline V gene are LNHNV and YYDKDF (reference sequence). The junction had 12 bases not matched to a gene; V was cut back by 3 bases and J by 4 bases. CDR3 length equals 17 residues. CDR3 loop: CATSRDRRSLGYNEQFF. Here the CDR3 DNA reads TGTGCCACCAGCAGGGACAGGCGGTCTCTGGGGTACAATGAGCAGTTCTTC.

The rearrangement uses TRBV10-3 and TRBJ1-5, with D perhaps matching TRBD1 (5 bases). Looked up from germline, CDR1 is ENHRY and CDR2 is SYGVKD. The V gene lost 11 bases and the J gene lost 7 bases, with 18 bases spanning the gap. The CDR3 is 13 residues long. The CDR3 here is CAAAGGGGQPQHF. As DNA, the CDR3 is TGTGCCGCCGCAGGCGGGGGAGGGCAGCCCCAGCATTTT.

The gene calls are TRBV6-5 and TRBJ2-7, with D tentatively TRBD1 (5 bases). This CDR3 is built from 13 residues. V dropped 2 bases and J dropped 3 bases, with 8 bases sitting between them. Germline V gene data show CDR1 as MNHEY and CDR2 as SVGAGI. CDR3 DNA sequence: TGTGCCAGCAGTTACGGGGCAGGCTACGAGCAGTACTTC. As protein: CASSYGAGYEQYF.

The chain employs TRBV10-3 and TRBJ1-5, with D perhaps matching TRBD1 (5 bases). The CDR3 covers 15 residues. V was clipped by 6 bases and J by 7 bases, with 19 bases between them. Germline lookup yields CDR1 ENHRY and CDR2 SYGVKD. The CDR3 DNA is TGTGCCATCAGCGTGACAGCGTCGGAGGGGCAGCCCCAGCATTTT. It encodes CAISVTASEGQPQHF.

V usage is TRBV18 and J usage is TRBJ2-1, with TRBD1 identical over 12 bases. With 4 bases clipped from V and 8 bases from J, the junction kept 6 bases outside the gene matches. CDR3 size: 15 residues. Per germline, CDR1 KGHSH and CDR2 LQKENI. CDR3 nucleotide sequence: TGTGCCAGCTCACGGGGACAGGGGGCCCGGTATGAGCAGTTCTTC. Protein product: CASSRGQGARYEQFF. Together with reference TRBV18 and TRBJ2-1, the CDR3 gives the full variable domain: NAGVMQNPRHLVRRRGQEARLRCSPMKGHSHVYWYRQLPEEGLKFMVYLQKENIIDESGMPKERFSAEFPKEGPSILRIQQVVRGDSAAYFCASSRGQGARYEQFFGPGTRLTVL.

The genes are TRBV30 and TRBJ1-1; D remains ambiguous. Germline V gives CDR1 GTSNPN, CDR2 SVGIG (reference sequence). V was clipped by 2 bases and J by 0 bases, with 13 bases between them. The CDR3 length is 15 residues. The CDR3 region is CAWSPLLGMNTEAFF. The CDR3 DNA reads TGTGCCTGGAGTCCCCTACTGGGCATGAACACTGAAGCTTTCTTT.

The CDR3 loop reads CASSSGQVTDTQYF. The DNA for the CDR3 is TGTGCCAGCAGTTCCGGACAGGTCACAGATACGCAGTATTTT. The chain links TRBV6-5 to TRBJ2-3; TRBD1 aligns across 7 bases. The germline CDR1 and CDR2 sequences are MNHEY and SVGAGI. The ends lost 4 bases at V and 2 bases at J; junction bases unmatched: 3. The CDR3 has 14 amino acids.

J is TRBJ2-3 and V is TRBV5-4, with 7 positions matching TRBD2. CDR1 SGHNT and CDR2 YYREEE come from the germline V gene (reference sequence). V gave up 4 bases and J gave up 3 bases; unmatched junction bases: 11. This CDR3 spans 16 amino acids. The CDR3 coding sequence is TGTGCCAGCAGCCCTAGACTAGCCGGGGAGACAGATACGCAGTATTTT. The encoded protein is CASSPRLAGETDTQYF.

This clone has just a few counts. V usage is TRBV2 and J usage is TRBJ1-2, with D hard to call. Germline V gene data show CDR1 as SNHLY and CDR2 as FYNNEI. The CDR3 contains 13 residues. Trimming cost V 4 bases and J 2 bases, with 8 bases left between them. CDR3 sequence (DNA): TGTGCCAGCAGTGTTACGGTCAACTATGGCTACACCTTC. This codes for CASSVTVNYGYTF. Full variable domain (remainder filled in from reference TRBV2 and TRBJ1-2): EPEVTQTPSHQVTQMGQEVILRCVPISNHLYFYWYRQILGQKVEFLVSFYNNEISEKSEIFDDQFSVERPDGSNFTLKIRSTKLEDSAMYFCASSVTVNYGYTFGSGTRLTVV.

This rearrangement joins TRBV5-1 to TRBJ1-2; TRBD1 aligns across 9 bases. J lost 2 bases, V lost 4 bases, and 15 bases had no gene match. CDR3 length: 18 residues. CDR1 is SGHRS, CDR2 YFSETQ, per germline. The CDR3 nucleotides read TGCGCCAGCAGCCCCCGCTTCCCGGACAGGGGCGCAAACTATGGCTACACCTTC. Protein product: CASSPRFPDRGANYGYTF.

V usage is TRBV29-1 and J usage is TRBJ2-7; the match to TRBD1 covers 7 bases. Trimming removed 8 bases from V and 6 bases from J; junction bases left unmatched: 13. The germline CDR1 and CDR2 sequences are SQVTM and ANQGSEA. The CDR3 spans 13 residues. The CDR3 region is CSISRDSDSEQYF. The DNA for the CDR3 is TGCAGCATATCCCGGGACAGTGACTCCGAGCAGTACTTC.

The chain recombines TRBV19 with TRBJ1-3; TRBD1 is a possible D gene (6 bases). This CDR3 has 14 amino acids. Trimming cost V 8 bases and J 0 bases, with 11 bases left between them. Germline V lookup: CDR1 LNHDA, CDR2 SQIVND (reference sequence). This CDR3 is CASGRQVSGNTIYF. CDR3 nucleotide sequence: TGTGCCAGTGGAAGACAGGTCTCTGGAAACACCATATATTTT.

This clone was found a few times. Here the CDR3 reads CASSGQHDTQYF. DNA for the CDR3: TGTGCCAGCAGTGGACAGCATGATACGCAGTATTTT. The rearrangement uses TRBV2 and TRBJ2-3, with a tentative D call TRBD1 (5 bases). V lost 4 bases to trimming and J lost 6 bases, with 8 bases between them. The CDR3 sequence is 12 residues long. Germline CDR1 SNHLY, CDR2 FYNNEI.

The chain couples TRBV5-1 to TRBJ1-1; D possibly corresponds to TRBD1 (6 bases). Per germline, CDR1 SGHRS and CDR2 YFSETQ. The CDR3 is 13 amino acids. Trimming left V 2 bases short and J 7 bases short, with 12 bases between. The CDR3, as DNA: TGCGCCAGCAGCTTAGGGGGAATCGGTGAAGCTTTCTTT. As protein: CASSLGGIGEAFF.

The chain has TRBV2 and TRBJ2-7, with TRBD2 matching over 10 bases. Germline V CDR1 and CDR2: SNHLY, FYNNEI. The CDR3 totals 14 residues. V was clipped by 5 bases and J by 7 bases; unmatched bases: 8. The CDR3 DNA reads TGTGCCAGCAGTATCGGGACTAGCGTCGGGGAGCAGTACTTC. It yields the protein CASSIGTSVGEQYF.

This chain connects TRBV7-2 to TRBJ1-2, with a tentative D call TRBD1 (6 bases). V lost 3 bases, J lost 8 bases, and 13 bases lay in between. Per the germline V gene, CDR1 is SGHTA and CDR2 is FQGNSA. The CDR3 has 13 amino acids. The CDR3 DNA reads TGTGCCAGCAGCTTGACAGGATGGGAAGGCTACACCTTC. Amino acid sequence: CASSLTGWEGYTF.

The gene calls are TRBV7-9 and TRBJ2-1, with 10 bases that match TRBD2. The CDR3 has 16 amino acids. After removal of 0 bases from V and 9 bases from J, the junction contained 8 bases not matched to a gene. Per the germline V gene, CDR1 is SEHNR and CDR2 is FQNEAQ (reference sequence). The DNA for the CDR3 is TGTGCCAGCAGCTTAGCGTGGTTAGCGGGGGGCACTGAGCAGTTCTTC. As protein: CASSLAWLAGGTEQFF.

The chain carries TRBV5-1 and TRBJ2-5; 11 positions agree with TRBD2. The end of the DNA is better explained by TRBJ2-7, so the J call may be wrong. CDR3 length: 14 residues. Per the germline V gene, CDR1 is SGHRS and CDR2 is YFSETQ. The CDR3 here is CASSPSGGSYEQYF. The CDR3 bases are TGCGCCAGCAGCCCTAGCGGGGGGTCCTACGAGCAGTACTTC.

V is TRBV12-5 and J is TRBJ1-1; 10 bases align to TRBD1. J gave up 1 base and V 3 bases, and 5 bases lay outside the gene matches. CDR3 length equals 16 residues. CDR1 is LGHNT, CDR2 FRNRAP, per germline. As DNA, the CDR3 is TGTGCTAGTGGTTTTGGGACAGGGGTAAGGAACACTGAAGCTTTCTTT. Translation: CASGFGTGVRNTEAFF.

This clone was found once. This chain connects TRBV9 to TRBJ1-1; D unresolved. The CDR3 totals 15 residues. With 4 bases removed from V and 1 base from J, the gap between germline ends came to 14 bases. Germline lookup yields CDR1 SGDLS and CDR2 YYNGEE. CDR3 protein: CASSPHHSQNTEAFF. The CDR3 bases are TGTGCCAGCAGCCCGCACCACTCCCAGAACACTGAAGCTTTCTTT. Looking up the rest from reference TRBV9 and TRBJ1-1 gives the full variable domain: DSGVTQTPKHLITATGQRVTLRCSPRSGDLSVYWYQQSLDQGLQFLIQYYNGEERAKGNILERFSAQQFPDLHSELNLSSLELGDSALYFCASSPHHSQNTEAFFGQGTRLTVV.

The chain carries TRBV19 and TRBJ2-1; the match to TRBD2 covers 11 bases. The V and J ends lost 7 bases and 9 bases, in that order; junction bases with no gene match: 11. CDR1 and CDR2 from the germline V gene are LNHDA and SQIVND (reference sequence). The CDR3 consists of 15 residues. CDR3 protein: CASKTSSGRQGEQFF. The CDR3 DNA reads TGTGCCAGTAAAACCTCTAGCGGGAGGCAGGGTGAGCAGTTCTTC.

This clone was found once. V and J are TRBV7-2 and TRBJ2-3; 9 nucleotides match TRBD2. V was pared by 2 bases and J by 4 bases, with 10 bases of the junction left unmatched. The CDR3 contains 17 residues. CDR1 and CDR2 (germline): SGHTA, FQGNSA. In nucleotides, the CDR3 is TGTGCCAGCAGCTTATTAGCGGGGGTCCCGTTGGCAGATACGCAGTATTTT. Amino acid sequence: CASSLLAGVPLADTQYF. Full variable domain (missing parts from reference TRBV7-2 and TRBJ2-3): GAGVSQSPSNKVTEKGKDVELRCDPISGHTALYWYRQSLGQGLEFLIYFQGNSAPDKSGLPSDRFSAERTGGSVSTLTIQRTQQEDSAVYLCASSLLAGVPLADTQYFGPGTRLTVL.

The chain is built from TRBV5-4 and TRBJ2-1; maybe TRBD2 (7 bases). The germline gives CDR1 SGHNT, CDR2 YYREEE (reference sequence). Deletions cut 3 bases from V and 5 bases from J, with 12 bases between. The CDR3 runs to 14 residues. For the CDR3, the DNA is TGTGCCAGCAGCTCTCGAGGGGGGGACAATGAGCAGTTCTTC. Translation gives CASSSRGGDNEQFF.

This chain uses TRBV6-5 with TRBJ1-2, with D possibly matching TRBD1 (5 bases). The germline V gene has CDR1 MNHEY and CDR2 SVGAGI. The CDR3 runs to 15 residues. The V end was cut by 0 bases, the J end by 2 bases, with 10 bases between. CDR3: CASSYSPSGNYGYTF. Here the CDR3 DNA reads TGTGCCAGCAGTTACTCCCCTTCAGGGAACTATGGCTACACCTTC.

V gene TRBV19 combines with J gene TRBJ2-2; 8 bases map to TRBD1. The germline V gene encodes CDR1 LNHDA and CDR2 SQIVND (reference sequence). This CDR3 is 17 amino acids long. The V and J ends lost 7 bases and 1 base, in that order; junction bases with no gene match: 11. CDR3 DNA: TGTGCCAGTACCCCTAATTGGGGACAGGTGAACACCGGGGAGCTGTTTTTT. Encoded protein: CASTPNWGQVNTGELFF. The full variable domain, with the rest looked up from reference TRBV19 and TRBJ2-2, is DGGITQSPKYLFRKEGQNVTLSCEQNLNHDAMYWYRQDPGQGLRLIYYSQIVNDFQKGDIAEGYSVSREKKESFPLTVTSAQKNPTAFYLCASTPNWGQVNTGELFFGEGSRLTVL.